This T cell receptor beta chain appears in the sequencing data of a study of OX40 agonist ivuxolimab in advanced cancers. Study-level results: Expanded clones were, on average, more numerous among CD8+ T cells than CD4+. Expanded peripheral T-cell antigen specificity went undetermined. The authors also found low normalized T-cell clonal expansion in some nonresponders.

Measured with immunoSEQ multiplex PCR; TCRdb has only the in-frame clones, and not every one. The table records some 70,000 clones, around 86% of them present only once. A note on this clone: Its antigen is undetermined.

Autoimmune disease history or systemic immunosuppression was exclusionary. Germline assignment: CDR1 MDHEN and CDR2 SYDVKM. V was shortened by 10 bases and J by 0 bases, with 11 bases between the two germline ends. CDR3 size: 13 residues. Specimen: CD4+ or CD8+ T cells sorted from blood, collected in a trial of the OX40 agonist ivuxolimab. The V call is TRBV28, the J call TRBJ2-3; no definite D call. This sequence originates from an adult with an advanced solid tumor such as melanoma, head and neck, liver or kidney cancer. The CDR3 sequence: CATYQPSTDTQYF. In nucleotides, the CDR3 is TGTGCCACTTATCAACCTAGCACAGATACGCAGTATTTT.